This is a list of T cell receptor beta chains from one sample in a study of identifying expanded T cells in peripheral blood. Generated by immunoSEQ multiplex PCR, the TCRdb table keeps only in-frame clones and is missing some. The repertoire consists of 80,000 to 95,000 clones, with approximately 89% occurring once and the leading ten covering approximately 4%. The sample comprised blood. All receptors derive from a person between 18 and 70 years old in good health. CDR3s include the opening cysteine and the closing phenylalanine or tryptophan. Each record gives: D gene, CDR3 length, clone size, V gene, J gene, CDR3 DNA, CDR3 protein. A D gene is named only where the DNA matches it firmly. Expanded clones are given a class, and other clones once, few, many or no size at all.

D gene: TRBD2
CDR3 length: 16
clone size: -
V gene: TRBV27
J gene: TRBJ2-1
CDR3 DNA: TGTGCCAGCAGTTTACGACTAGCGGGCATATACAATGAGCAGTTCTTC
CDR3 protein: CASSLRLAGIYNEQFF

D gene: -
CDR3 length: 15
clone size: -
V gene: TRBV4-1
J gene: TRBJ1-3
CDR3 DNA: TGCGCCAGCAGCCAGGTATTAGTCTCTGGAAACACCATATATTTT
CDR3 protein: CASSQVLVSGNTIYF

D gene: -
CDR3 length: 13
clone size: -
V gene: TRBV29-1
J gene: TRBJ2-7
CDR3 DNA: TGCAGCGTTGAAGGTGGGCCGGGCTACGAGCAGTACTTC
CDR3 protein: CSVEGGPGYEQYF

D gene: TRBD1
CDR3 length: 14
clone size: -
V gene: TRBV6-6
J gene: TRBJ1-4
CDR3 DNA: TGTGCCAGCAGTTGGGACAGGGGTAATGAAAAACTGTTTTTT
CDR3 protein: CASSWDRGNEKLFF

D gene: -
CDR3 length: 14
clone size: -
V gene: TRBV7-9
J gene: TRBJ1-4
CDR3 DNA: TGTGCCAGCAGCTCCCCCCCCGGGAATGAAAAACTGTTTTTT
CDR3 protein: CASSSPPGNEKLFF

D gene: -
CDR3 length: 16
clone size: -
V gene: TRBV18
J gene: TRBJ1-3
CDR3 DNA: TGTGCCAGCTCACCACCCCCAGTGATTGCTGGAAACACCATATATTTT
CDR3 protein: CASSPPPVIAGNTIYF

D gene: -
CDR3 length: 13
clone size: -
V gene: TRBV6-5
J gene: TRBJ1-1
CDR3 DNA: TGTGCCAGCAGTTACGTTAGGGGTACTGAAGCTTTCTTT
CDR3 protein: CASSYVRGTEAFF

D gene: TRBD2
CDR3 length: 14
clone size: -
V gene: TRBV7-9
J gene: TRBJ2-7
CDR3 DNA: TGTGCCAGCAGCTTAATAGCGGGAGGGGGAGAGCAGTACTTC
CDR3 protein: CASSLIAGGGEQYF

D gene: -
CDR3 length: 14
clone size: -
V gene: TRBV6-1
J gene: TRBJ2-3
CDR3 DNA: TGTGCCAGCAGTGAAAGACCAGACACAGATACGCAGTATTTT
CDR3 protein: CASSERPDTDTQYF

D gene: -
CDR3 length: 16
clone size: -
V gene: TRBV6-4
J gene: TRBJ2-3
CDR3 DNA: TGTGCCAGCAGTGACGGGCAGGGGGGTGGCACAGATACGCAGTATTTT
CDR3 protein: CASSDGQGGGTDTQYF

D gene: -
CDR3 length: 14
clone size: -
V gene: TRBV5-1
J gene: TRBJ2-7
CDR3 DNA: TGCGCCAGCAGCTTGGATACCGGAAGGGACGAGCAGTACTTC
CDR3 protein: CASSLDTGRDEQYF

D gene: TRBD1
CDR3 length: 15
clone size: -
V gene: TRBV11-1
J gene: TRBJ1-4
CDR3 DNA: TGTGCCAGCAGCCCCCCGGGACAGTCTAATGAAAAACTGTTTTTT
CDR3 protein: CASSPPGQSNEKLFF

D gene: -
CDR3 length: 11
clone size: -
V gene: TRBV7-9
J gene: TRBJ1-2
CDR3 DNA: TGTGCCAGCAGCTTAGGTGCGGGCTACACCTTC
CDR3 protein: CASSLGAGYTF

D gene: -
CDR3 length: 13
clone size: -
V gene: TRBV27
J gene: TRBJ2-5
CDR3 DNA: TGTGCCAGCAGTACCGGACGCTGGGAGACCCAGTACTTC
CDR3 protein: CASSTGRWETQYF

D gene: -
CDR3 length: 13
clone size: -
V gene: TRBV5-4
J gene: TRBJ2-5
CDR3 DNA: TGTGCCAGCAGCTTAGGTCGGCAAGAGACCCAGTACTTC
CDR3 protein: CASSLGRQETQYF

D gene: TRBD1
CDR3 length: 13
clone size: -
V gene: TRBV27
J gene: TRBJ1-4
CDR3 DNA: TGTGCCAGCAGTTCCACAGGGGTGGAAAAACTGTTTTTT
CDR3 protein: CASSSTGVEKLFF

D gene: TRBD1
CDR3 length: 17
clone size: -
V gene: TRBV19
J gene: TRBJ1-1
CDR3 DNA: TGTGCCAGTAGTAAACCGGGACAGGGCGCTATAGGCACTGAAGCTTTCTTT
CDR3 protein: CASSKPGQGAIGTEAFF

D gene: -
CDR3 length: 13
clone size: -
V gene: TRBV9
J gene: TRBJ1-1
CDR3 DNA: TGTGCCAGCAGCCCCGACGGAGGGGAGGTAGCTTTCTTT
CDR3 protein: CASSPDGGEVAFF

D gene: -
CDR3 length: 13
clone size: -
V gene: TRBV6-1
J gene: TRBJ2-7
CDR3 DNA: TGTGCCAGCAGAGGTCTTAGCTCCTACGAGCAGTACTTC
CDR3 protein: CASRGLSSYEQYF

D gene: -
CDR3 length: 15
clone size: -
V gene: TRBV21-1
J gene: TRBJ2-3
CDR3 DNA: TGTGCCAGCAGCAATCTCCAAAAGGCAAGAGATACGCAGTATTTT
CDR3 protein: CASSNLQKARDTQYF

D gene: TRBD2
CDR3 length: 15
clone size: -
V gene: TRBV7-3
J gene: TRBJ2-3
CDR3 DNA: TGTGCCAGCAGCTTATTCTCTAGCGGGAGAGATACGCAGTATTTT
CDR3 protein: CASSLFSSGRDTQYF

D gene: TRBD1
CDR3 length: 17
clone size: -
V gene: TRBV18
J gene: TRBJ1-3
CDR3 DNA: TGTGCCAGCTCACGATACAGGGGGTCCGTCTCTGGAAACACCATATATTTT
CDR3 protein: CASSRYRGSVSGNTIYF

D gene: TRBD2
CDR3 length: 16
clone size: once
V gene: TRBV5-6
J gene: TRBJ2-2
CDR3 DNA: TGTGCCAGCAGCTTGTTCGTTAGCGGGCTGACCGGGGAGCTGTTTTTT
CDR3 protein: CASSLFVSGLTGELFF

D gene: TRBD1
CDR3 length: 16
clone size: -
V gene: TRBV2
J gene: TRBJ1-6
CDR3 DNA: TGTGCCAGCAAAGGAAGAAGGGACAGCTCCAATTCACCCCTCCACTTT
CDR3 protein: CASKGRRDSSNSPLHF

D gene: -
CDR3 length: 15
clone size: -
V gene: TRBV28
J gene: TRBJ2-7
CDR3 DNA: TGTGCCAGCAGGCAGGGGGGACCCAGCTCCTACGAGCAGTACTTC
CDR3 protein: CASRQGGPSSYEQYF

D gene: -
CDR3 length: 15
clone size: -
V gene: TRBV4-1
J gene: TRBJ1-1
CDR3 DNA: TGCGCCAGCAGCCAAGGGACCAGGGGCTCCACTGAAGCTTTCTTT
CDR3 protein: CASSQGTRGSTEAFF

D gene: -
CDR3 length: 15
clone size: -
V gene: TRBV5-1
J gene: TRBJ1-2
CDR3 DNA: TGCGCCAGCAGCTTGGGGACCGCCGCTAACTATGGCTACACCTTC
CDR3 protein: CASSLGTAANYGYTF

D gene: TRBD1
CDR3 length: 15
clone size: -
V gene: TRBV7-9
J gene: TRBJ1-1
CDR3 DNA: TGTGCCAGCAGCTTAGGGGACAGGGTAGACACTGAAGCTTTCTTT
CDR3 protein: CASSLGDRVDTEAFF

D gene: TRBD1
CDR3 length: 15
clone size: -
V gene: TRBV30
J gene: TRBJ2-5
CDR3 DNA: TGTGCCTGGAGCCAGGGACAGGGGCCTTCGGAGACCCAGTACTTC
CDR3 protein: CAWSQGQGPSETQYF

D gene: -
CDR3 length: 12
clone size: -
V gene: TRBV9
J gene: TRBJ2-5
CDR3 DNA: TGTGCCAGCAGCGTTCTCGGGGAGACCCAGTACTTC
CDR3 protein: CASSVLGETQYF

D gene: TRBD1
CDR3 length: 16
clone size: -
V gene: TRBV30
J gene: TRBJ1-5
CDR3 DNA: TGTGCCTGGAGTGTACTCGGTGGGACAGGGGAAGGGCCCCAGCATTTT
CDR3 protein: CAWSVLGGTGEGPQHF

D gene: TRBD1
CDR3 length: 15
clone size: -
V gene: TRBV28
J gene: TRBJ2-7
CDR3 DNA: TGTGCCGTATGCCCACAGGGGGCCCCCCAGCACGAGCAGTACTTC
CDR3 protein: CAVCPQGAPQHEQYF

D gene: TRBD1
CDR3 length: 15
clone size: -
V gene: TRBV28
J gene: TRBJ1-3
CDR3 DNA: TGTGCCAGCAGTTTCTCACGGACAGGAGGAAACACCATATATTTT
CDR3 protein: CASSFSRTGGNTIYF

D gene: TRBD2
CDR3 length: 13
clone size: -
V gene: TRBV28
J gene: TRBJ2-7
CDR3 DNA: TGTGCCAGCAGTTTACAGGGAGGGAGTGAGCAGTACTTC
CDR3 protein: CASSLQGGSEQYF

D gene: -
CDR3 length: 17
clone size: -
V gene: TRBV28
J gene: TRBJ2-2
CDR3 DNA: TGTGCCAGCAGCGTTTCGGGGGTAATTGAGTTCCCCGGGGAGCTGTTTTTT
CDR3 protein: CASSVSGVIEFPGELFF

D gene: TRBD1
CDR3 length: 15
clone size: -
V gene: TRBV6-5
J gene: TRBJ1-5
CDR3 DNA: TGTGCCAGCAGCCGACAGGGAGCAACTAATCAGCCCCAGCATTTT
CDR3 protein: CASSRQGATNQPQHF

D gene: -
CDR3 length: 14
clone size: -
V gene: TRBV7-2
J gene: TRBJ2-2
CDR3 DNA: TGTGCCAGCAGCTTGCAGTCGTACACCGGGGAGCTGTTTTTT
CDR3 protein: CASSLQSYTGELFF

D gene: -
CDR3 length: 15
clone size: -
V gene: TRBV5-6
J gene: TRBJ2-1
CDR3 DNA: TGTGCCAGCAGCTTACCCGGGGCCCCTAACAATGAGCAGTTCTTC
CDR3 protein: CASSLPGAPNNEQFF

D gene: -
CDR3 length: 13
clone size: few
V gene: TRBV13
J gene: TRBJ1-6
CDR3 DNA: TGTGCCAGCAGCTTAGCTACATACTCACCCCTCCACTTT
CDR3 protein: CASSLATYSPLHF

D gene: -
CDR3 length: 18
clone size: -
V gene: TRBV28
J gene: TRBJ1-4
CDR3 DNA: TGTGCCAGCCAACCGGGACGTATCCTTTTTGCAACTAATGAAAAACTGTTTTTT
CDR3 protein: CASQPGRILFATNEKLFF

D gene: TRBD2
CDR3 length: 16
clone size: -
V gene: TRBV30
J gene: TRBJ2-5
CDR3 DNA: TGTGCCTGGAGTGTAGGCAGCGGGATTTGGGAGATGGCCCAGTACTTC
CDR3 protein: CAWSVGSGIWEMAQYF

D gene: -
CDR3 length: 13
clone size: -
V gene: TRBV10-3
J gene: TRBJ2-7
CDR3 DNA: TGTGCCATCGGCGAGGAAGTCTCCTACGAGCAGTACTTC
CDR3 protein: CAIGEEVSYEQYF

D gene: -
CDR3 length: 13
clone size: -
V gene: TRBV5-4
J gene: TRBJ2-1
CDR3 DNA: TGTGCCAGCAGACTAGACAATAGGAATGAGCAGTTCTTC
CDR3 protein: CASRLDNRNEQFF

D gene: -
CDR3 length: 14
clone size: -
V gene: TRBV5-4
J gene: TRBJ1-2
CDR3 DNA: TGTGCCAGCAGCCGACCGGGACGGTTCTATGGCTACACCTTC
CDR3 protein: CASSRPGRFYGYTF

D gene: -
CDR3 length: 13
clone size: -
V gene: TRBV6-5
J gene: TRBJ2-2
CDR3 DNA: TGTGCCAGCAGTTATACATTCACCGGGGAGCTGTTTTTT
CDR3 protein: CASSYTFTGELFF

D gene: -
CDR3 length: 14
clone size: -
V gene: TRBV30
J gene: TRBJ2-6
CDR3 DNA: TGTGCCTGGAGTGTAACTCCCGGGGCCAACGTCCTGACTTTC
CDR3 protein: CAWSVTPGANVLTF

D gene: TRBD1
CDR3 length: 13
clone size: -
V gene: TRBV6-6
J gene: TRBJ1-6
CDR3 DNA: TGTGCCAGCAGGGGGACAGGGAATTCACCCCTCCACTTT
CDR3 protein: CASRGTGNSPLHF

D gene: -
CDR3 length: 14
clone size: -
V gene: TRBV6-4
J gene: TRBJ2-3
CDR3 DNA: TGTGCCAGCAGTGTCAGCGGAGGCACAGATACGCAGTATTTT
CDR3 protein: CASSVSGGTDTQYF